The 30 T cell receptor beta chains below were found in one sample sequenced in a study of cytomegalovirus exposure and HLA in healthy donors. Primers for the PCR totalled 60 Vbeta and 13 Jbeta. Assay used: immunoSEQ multiplex PCR; TCRdb lists only in-frame clones, some missing. This table has 150,000 to 200,000 clones, around 80% appearing once. Sequenced: PBMCs. All receptors come from a male donor in good health and CMV-seronegative.

This clone was seen a few times. The chain uses TRBV4-1 and TRBJ1-5; D uncertain. The CDR3 covers 13 residues. The V gene lost 3 bases and the J gene lost 7 bases, with 10 bases spanning the gap. Germline V gene lookup returns CDR1 MGHRA and CDR2 YSYEKL. DNA for the CDR3: TGCGCCAGCAGCCAGTCCAGGTCCCAGCCCCAGCATTTT. Protein sequence: CASSQSRSQPQHF.

V and J are TRBV5-8 and TRBJ1-2; maybe TRBD1 (5 bases). Trimming left V 3 bases short and J 8 bases short, with 23 bases between. CDR1 and CDR2 from the germline V gene are SGHTS and YDEGEE. The CDR3 is 16 residues long. The CDR3 region has the DNA TGTGCCAGCAGCTCAGCCGACGCCCAGAAGTGGGGCGGCTACACCTTC. Protein: CASSSADAQKWGGYTF.

The V gene is TRBV4-1, the J gene TRBJ2-7; 11 nucleotides agree with TRBD1. Germline V gives CDR1 MGHRA, CDR2 YSYEKL. The junction had 4 bases not matched to a gene; V was cut back by 6 bases and J by 6 bases. The CDR3 is 13 amino acids. CDR3 protein: CASSRDRGSEQYF. In DNA, the CDR3 is TGCGCCAGCAGTCGGGACAGGGGGAGCGAGCAGTACTTC.

This rearrangement joins TRBV9 to TRBJ1-1; 7 positions match TRBD1. The V gene end was trimmed by 4 bases and the J gene end by 5 bases; junction bases not matched to a gene: 5. This CDR3 has 13 amino acids. CDR1 and CDR2 (germline): SGDLS, YYNGEE. CDR3 protein: CASSPGTVTEAFF. The CDR3 DNA reads as TGTGCCAGCAGCCCGGGGACAGTAACTGAAGCTTTCTTT.

V is TRBV9 and J is TRBJ2-2, with D possibly being TRBD1 (5 bases). V lost 4 bases and J lost 5, with 9 bases in between. The CDR3 runs 13 residues. Germline CDR1 and CDR2: SGDLS and YYNGEE. The CDR3 loop reads CASSTQGTGELFF. The CDR3 DNA reads as TGTGCCAGCAGCACCCAGGGTACCGGGGAGCTGTTTTTT.

The chain uses TRBV6-4 and TRBJ2-1; D not certain. V was cut by 0 bases and J by 7 bases, with 4 bases left in between. The length of the CDR3 is 12 residues. Germline lookup yields CDR1 MRHNA and CDR2 SNTAGT. CDR3 DNA: TGTGCCAGCAGTGACTCCCGGAATGAGCAGTTCTTC. Amino acids: CASSDSRNEQFF.

Details on this clone: One junction end disagrees with the germline gene, perhaps due to a read error. This chain uses TRBV4-3 with TRBJ2-7; D gene unclear. There are 13 residues in the CDR3. Per the germline V gene, CDR1 is LGHNA and CDR2 is YSLEER. The CDR3 DNA reads TGCGTCAGCAGCCAAGGTGTCGGCTACGAGCAGTACTTC. This gives the protein CVSSQGVGYEQYF.

The chain combines TRBV11-2 with TRBJ2-2; 8 bases fit TRBD2. After removal of 6 bases from V and 6 bases from J, the junction contained 9 bases not matched to a gene. The CDR3 extends over 15 amino acids. Germline CDR1 SGHAT, CDR2 FQNNGV. The CDR3 region has the DNA TGTGCCAGCAGGACGGGACTAGGGAATGCCGGGGAGCTGTTTTTT. This translates into CASRTGLGNAGELFF.

The chain recombines TRBV5-1 with TRBJ2-4, with D perhaps TRBD1 (6 bases). CDR1 is SGHRS and CDR2 is YFSETQ in the germline V gene. Trimming took 4 bases from V and 7 from J, leaving 12 bases between them. The CDR3 is made up of 13 amino acids. The CDR3 spells CASSVGHQNIQYF. CDR3 DNA: TGCGCCAGCAGCGTGGGACACCAGAACATTCAGTACTTC. The whole variable domain, remainder taken from reference TRBV5-1 and TRBJ2-4, is KAGVTQTPRYLIKTRGQQVTLSCSPISGHRSVSWYQQTPGQGLQFLFEYFSETQRNKGNFPGRFSGRQFSNSRSEMNVSTLELGDSALYLCASSVGHQNIQYFGAGTRLSVL.

CDR3 residues: CASTDQLGGGQYF. In nucleotides, the CDR3 is TGTGCCAGCACCGACCAATTAGGGGGCGGGCAGTACTTC. This rearrangement joins TRBV7-8 to TRBJ2-7, with 7 positions matching TRBD1. CDR1 SGHVS and CDR2 FQNEAQ come from the germline V gene. V was pared by 7 bases and J by 9 bases, with 12 bases of the junction left unmatched. The CDR3 is 13 residues long.

This clone was recorded a few times. The V and J genes are TRBV2 and TRBJ2-3, with D possibly matching TRBD1 (6 bases). V gave up 4 bases and J gave up 0 bases, with 11 bases separating them. This CDR3 has 15 residues. Per the germline V gene, CDR1 is SNHLY and CDR2 is FYNNEI. The chain's CDR3 is CASSAQGASTDTQYF. The CDR3 DNA follows: TGTGCCAGCAGTGCACAGGGAGCTAGCACAGATACGCAGTATTTT.

This chain links TRBV2 with TRBJ1-2, with D unclear. This CDR3 is 10 amino acids long. CDR1 and CDR2 from the germline V gene are SNHLY and FYNNEI. V was clipped by 7 bases and J by 7 bases, with 7 bases between them. The CDR3 DNA reads TGTGCCAGCAAGAACACTGGCTACACCTTC. It codes for CASKNTGYTF.

This clone was detected only a few times. The chain combines TRBV7-3 with TRBJ1-2; the D is unclear. Trimming left V 2 bases short and J 0 bases short, with 16 bases between. This CDR3 is built from 17 residues. Germline lookup yields CDR1 SGHTA and CDR2 FQGTGA. In DNA, the CDR3 is TGTGCCAGCAGCTTATCTGATTGGACGGAGGCTAACTATGGCTACACCTTC. Encoded protein: CASSLSDWTEANYGYTF.

The chain employs TRBV27 and TRBJ2-2; unclear D gene. Between the trimmed V and J ends, which lost 6 bases and 3 bases, there was a span of 14 bases. Germline loops: CDR1 MNHEY, CDR2 SMNVEV (reference sequence). This CDR3 is built from 15 residues. CDR3 in DNA: TGTGCCAGCAGCGTCGGGTTGTATGACACCGGGGAGCTGTTTTTT. The encoded protein is CASSVGLYDTGELFF.

The CDR3 nucleotides read TGTGCCAGCAGCGTCCAGGGGGCCGCCTTAAACATTCAGTACTTC. This codes for CASSVQGAALNIQYF. The chain has TRBV14 and TRBJ2-4, with 8 bases fitting TRBD1. The germline V gene encodes CDR1 SGHDN and CDR2 FVKESK. With 5 bases clipped from V and 6 bases from J, the junction kept 9 bases outside the gene matches. The CDR3 is 15 residues long.

The CDR3 DNA sequence: TGTGCCAGCAGCCCTCGACAGGGCCGAGATTCACCCCTCCACTTT. The encoded protein is CASSPRQGRDSPLHF. The gene calls are TRBV9 and TRBJ1-6; 7 nucleotides align to TRBD1. CDR1 is SGDLS and CDR2 is YYNGEE in the germline V gene. V was pared by 4 bases and J by 8 bases, with 9 bases of the junction left unmatched. The CDR3 sequence is 15 residues long. Together with reference TRBV9 and TRBJ1-6, the CDR3 gives the full variable domain: DSGVTQTPKHLITATGQRVTLRCSPRSGDLSVYWYQQSLDQGLQFLIQYYNGEERAKGNILERFSAQQFPDLHSELNLSSLELGDSALYFCASSPRQGRDSPLHFGNGTRLTVT.

V gene TRBV7-3 combines with J gene TRBJ2-1; D might be TRBD2 (6 bases). V lost 5 bases to trimming and J lost 5 bases, with 19 bases between them. This CDR3 has 16 amino acids. Germline V gene data show CDR1 as SGHTA and CDR2 as FQGTGA. CDR3 sequence: CASSPLPGSVDNEQFF. The CDR3 coding sequence is TGTGCCAGCAGCCCATTGCCCGGGAGCGTTGACAATGAGCAGTTCTTC.

V is TRBV7-2 and J is TRBJ2-7; D ambiguous. CDR1 is SGHTA and CDR2 is FQGNSA in the germline V gene. The CDR3 sequence is 13 residues long. Trimming shortened V by 7 bases and J by 3 bases, and 13 bases separated the two germline ends. The CDR3 region is CASTRPGGYEQYF. CDR3 coding DNA: TGTGCCAGCACCCGCCCCGGCGGCTACGAGCAGTACTTC.

The chain employs TRBV5-1 and TRBJ1-5; 8 nucleotides line up with TRBD1. J lost 5 bases, V lost 2 bases, and 18 bases had no gene match. The CDR3 spans 19 residues. Germline CDR1 and CDR2: SGHRS and YFSETQ. Here the CDR3 DNA reads TGCGCCAGCAGCTTTTGGCCCCGTCGCGGACAGGGCTGGGATCAGCCCCAGCATTTT. Translated, it gives CASSFWPRRGQGWDQPQHF.

V is TRBV12-5 and J is TRBJ1-1, with TRBD1 matching over 8 bases. Looked up from germline, CDR1 is LGHNT and CDR2 is FRNRAP. This CDR3 has 14 residues. V was pared by 8 bases and J by 2 bases, with 7 bases of the junction left unmatched. The CDR3 coding sequence is TGTGCTAGTAACCCAGGGGGCCGAAACACTGAAGCTTTCTTT. Protein product: CASNPGGRNTEAFF.

The chain joins TRBV15 to TRBJ2-6; D perhaps matches TRBD2 (6 bases). Germline loops: CDR1 LNHNV, CDR2 YYDKDF (reference sequence). The length of the CDR3 is 18 residues. The germline V and J ends were trimmed by 0 bases and 2 bases, with 14 bases remaining between them. CDR3 nucleotide sequence: TGTGCCACCAGCAGAGATACGGGGTCGGGGGCTGGGGCCAACGTCCTGACTTTC. Encoded protein: CATSRDTGSGAGANVLTF.

V gene TRBV5-6 combines with J gene TRBJ2-5; D perhaps matches TRBD2 (6 bases). CDR1 and CDR2 from the germline V gene are SGHDT and YYEEEE. The CDR3 has 15 amino acids. V was trimmed by 0 bases and J by 2 bases, leaving 11 bases between them. The CDR3 spells CASSLVGSGQETQYF. CDR3 coding DNA: TGTGCCAGCAGCTTGGTCGGTAGCGGACAAGAGACCCAGTACTTC.

The chain recombines TRBV19 with TRBJ1-6; D is possibly TRBD1 (6 bases). The V gene's germline CDR1 is LNHDA and CDR2 SQIVND (reference sequence). The CDR3 extends over 17 amino acids. The V end was cut by 0 bases, the J end by 4 bases, with 13 bases between. The CDR3 nucleotides are TGTGCCAGTAGTATAGATCCCCCAGGGGATTATAATTCACCCCTCCACTTT. This sequence encodes CASSIDPPGDYNSPLHF.

The chain recombines TRBV4-3 with TRBJ1-6; D is ambiguous. The CDR3 spans 15 residues. Germline CDR1 and CDR2: LGHNA and YSLEER. V was trimmed by 3 bases and J by 0 bases, leaving 6 bases between them. Written as DNA, the CDR3 is TGCGCCAGCAGCCAGAGGAGCTCCTATAATTCACCCCTCCACTTT. It specifies CASSQRSSYNSPLHF.

In DNA, the CDR3 is TGTGCCAGCGCCCGGGGACAGGGTTATGAAAAACTGTTTTTT. Amino acids: CASARGQGYEKLFF. The chain has TRBV11-2 and TRBJ1-4; 9 bases map to TRBD1. The germline gives CDR1 SGHAT, CDR2 FQNNGV. Trimming removed 8 bases from V and 6 bases from J; junction bases left unmatched: 7. CDR3 length: 14 residues.

The J gene is TRBJ2-7, the V gene TRBV7-7; D remains ambiguous. Trimming removed 6 bases from V and 3 bases from J, with 3 bases in between. Germline CDR1 reads SSHAT; CDR2 reads FNYEAQ (reference sequence). CDR3 size: 10 residues. The CDR3 coding sequence is TGTGCCAGCAGTTACTACGAGCAGTACTTC. This codes for CASSYYEQYF.

This clone was picked up one time. The chain carries TRBV7-2 and TRBJ2-5, with D tentatively TRBD2 (7 bases). The CDR3 contains 14 residues. V lost 5 bases to trimming and J lost 5 bases, with 15 bases between them. Germline V gene data show CDR1 as SGHTA and CDR2 as FQGNSA. CDR3 coding DNA: TGTGCCAGCAGCCCTCGAGGGGGGGTGGAGACCCAGTACTTC. Its protein product is CASSPRGGVETQYF.

The gene calls are TRBV27 and TRBJ2-3; tentative D call: TRBD1 (6 bases). The CDR3 consists of 14 residues. Germline-derived CDR1 and CDR2 are MNHEY and SMNVEV (reference sequence). The ends were cut back, 7 bases at V and 0 bases at J, with 11 bases in the middle. DNA of the CDR3: TGTGCCAGCAAAAGGGGGTTTAGCACAGATACGCAGTATTTT. Translating gives CASKRGFSTDTQYF.

For this clone: Other nucleotide sequences in the sample specify the same CDR3. The chain joins TRBV18 to TRBJ1-4; 7 nucleotides match TRBD1. The CDR3 loop spans 14 amino acids. Germline trimming cut 3 bases from V and 8 bases from J; bases unmatched to any gene: 6. Germline CDR1 and CDR2: KGHSH and LQKENI. DNA of the CDR3: TGTGCCAGCTCACCCACAGGGGTCGGGGAAAAACTGTTTTTT. It yields the protein CASSPTGVGEKLFF.

The gene calls are TRBV25-1 and TRBJ1-4, with TRBD1 matching over 7 bases. Germline V gene sequence: CDR1 MGHDK, CDR2 SYGVNS. J lost 8 bases, V lost 5 bases, and 5 bases had no gene match. CDR3 length: 13 amino acids. CDR3 DNA: TGTGCCAGCAGTCGACAGGGTTCGGAAAAACTGTTTTTT. Protein sequence: CASSRQGSEKLFF.